This is a list of T cell receptor beta chains from one sample in a study of vaccination and CD4 T cells after COVID-19. Their specific antigens are unknown. TCRdb ran MiXCR on the PCR reads and lists one entry per CDR3 protein. The sample holds more than 10,000 distinct CDR3 sequences; 44% are singletons and the top ten take about 12%. Sample: CD4+ T cells from blood, cultured in vitro. The receptors were gathered from a human donor who had recovered from COVID-19. CDR3s include the opening cysteine and the closing phenylalanine or tryptophan. D genes are given only for firm matches. For some rows the clone size is stated as once, few or many, or as a class when expanded; others skip it.

d_call	clone_size	v_call	j_call	cdr3_nt	cdr3_aa
NA	NA	TRBV7-9	TRBJ2-3	TGTGCCAGCAGCTATAGCGGATCTAGCACAGATACGCAGTATTTT	CASSYSGSSTDTQYF
TRBD2	NA	TRBV11-2	TRBJ2-7	TGTGCCAGCAGCTTACTGTCGGGGGGCTACGAGCAGTACTTC	CASSLLSGGYEQYF
TRBD1	few	TRBV20-1	TRBJ1-2	TGCAGTGCTACCCGAAACCCGACAGGGAAGGGCTACACCTTC	CSATRNPTGKGYTF
TRBD2	few	TRBV25-1	TRBJ2-7	TGTGCCAGCAGTGTCTCGGGACTAACTCACTACGAGCAGTACTTC	CASSVSGLTHYEQYF
NA	NA	TRBV19	TRBJ1-1	TGTGCCAGCACCCGGGGGGGGCTGAACACTGAAGCTTTCTTT	CASTRGGLNTEAFF
NA	once	TRBV28	TRBJ2-2	TGTGCCAGCAGTTTAGACAGCCCTACCGGGGAGCTGTTTTTT	CASSLDSPTGELFF
NA	NA	TRBV19	TRBJ2-3	TGTGCCAGTAGTATGGGTGTTGTTGCAGATACGCAGTATTTT	CASSMGVVADTQYF
TRBD2	NA	TRBV5-4	TRBJ2-3	TGTGCCAGCAGCTTGGGGGGCGGGAGAGGCACAGATACGCAGTATTTT	CASSLGGGRGTDTQYF
NA	medium-sized	TRBV7-8	TRBJ2-1	TGTGCCAGCAGCGCGCGACTAGAAGTAACGGGGAAGCAGTTCTTC	CASSARLEVTGKQFF
NA	once	TRBV7-2	TRBJ2-7	TGTGCCAGCACCCTACCTACTAGAAGCGAGCAGTACTTC	CASTLPTRSEQYF
TRBD2	NA	TRBV7-2	TRBJ2-7	TGTGCCAGCAGCTCTAGGGGACTAGCGGCGACCTACGAGCAGTACTTC	CASSSRGLAATYEQYF
NA	few	TRBV7-9	TRBJ1-6	TGTGCCAGCAGCGAGCTGGGCGCGGATAATTCACCCCTCCACTTT	CASSELGADNSPLHF
NA	NA	TRBV20-1	TRBJ1-1	TGCAGTGCTAGCGGGGACTCCAGAGCGGGGGCTTTCTTT	CSASGDSRAGAFF
NA	NA	TRBV5-1	TRBJ1-6	TGCGCCAGCAGCCCGGGGGGGTTTGAACATTCACCCCTCCACTTT	CASSPGGFEHSPLHF
TRBD1	few	TRBV19	TRBJ1-1	TGTGCCAGTAGCGACGTCCCGGGACAGGGCGCAGTTTTCTTT	CASSDVPGQGAVFF
TRBD1	few	TRBV7-2	TRBJ1-2	TGTGCCAGCAGCTTTCCCGGGACAGGGGGTAGTGGCTACACCTTC	CASSFPGTGGSGYTF
NA	NA	TRBV5-4	TRBJ2-1	TGTGCCAGCAGCTGGGACCAATTATCCTACAATGAGCAGTTCTTC	CASSWDQLSYNEQFF
NA	NA	TRBV14	TRBJ1-1	TGTGCCAGCAGCCAAGATCCCCCGGACACTGAAGCTTTCTTT	CASSQDPPDTEAFF
NA	NA	TRBV18	TRBJ2-2	TGTGCCAGCTCACCACCGACTAGTCCCGGGGAGCTGTTTTTT	CASSPPTSPGELFF
TRBD1	few	TRBV12-3/TRBV12-4	TRBJ1-4	TGTGCCAGCAGGAGCGGGACAGGGGTTGAAAAACTGTTTTTT	CASRSGTGVEKLFF
TRBD1	NA	TRBV7-9	TRBJ1-1	TGTGCCAGCAGTGTACTCGGGACAGCAACTGAAGCTTTCTTT	CASSVLGTATEAFF
NA	once	TRBV19	TRBJ1-1	TGTGCCAGTAGTATGAAGACTGAAGCTTTCTTT	CASSMKTEAFF
TRBD2	NA	TRBV5-4	TRBJ2-1	TGTGCCAGCAGCTCGGGACTAGCGGCTTCCTACAATGAGCAGTTCTTC	CASSSGLAASYNEQFF
TRBD2	NA	TRBV2	TRBJ2-7	TGTGCCAGCAGTGAACGGTCCGGAGAGGGGAGGGGCTACTACGAGCAGTACTTC	CASSERSGEGRGYYEQYF
NA	few	TRBV12-3/TRBV12-4	TRBJ2-1	TGTGCCAGCAGTTTACTTCCGCTGGATGAGCAGTTCTTC	CASSLLPLDEQFF
TRBD2	NA	TRBV11-2	TRBJ2-5	TGTGCCAGCAGCCCCCGACTAGCGCCCTTCCAAGAGACCCAGTACTTC	CASSPRLAPFQETQYF
TRBD1	once	TRBV20-1	TRBJ1-5	TGCAGTGCTAGCACAGGGGTCCATAGCAATCAGCCCCGGCATTTT	CSASTGVHSNQPRHF
NA	few	TRBV30	TRBJ2-5	TGTGCCTGGGGGGGAAGTCAAGAGACCCAGTACTTC	CAWGGSQETQYF
NA	NA	TRBV7-3	TRBJ2-1	TGTGCCAGCAGCTCCCAAGGGGGCTCCTACAATGAGCAGTTCTTC	CASSSQGGSYNEQFF
TRBD1	NA	TRBV6-1	TRBJ2-3	TGTGCCAGCAGTGATAGGGGACAGGGGGCAGATACGCAGTATTTT	CASSDRGQGADTQYF
NA	NA	TRBV7-9	TRBJ1-1	TGTGCCAGCAGGGACTTTAGGACAAACACTGAAGCTTTCTTT	CASRDFRTNTEAFF
TRBD1	few	TRBV27	TRBJ1-2	TGTGCCAGCAGCAAAGGCCGGGACAGGGGCTATGGCTACACCTTC	CASSKGRDRGYGYTF
NA	NA	TRBV7-2	TRBJ2-1	TGTGCCAGCAGCTTAGGGTGGCTCAATGAGCAGTTCTTC	CASSLGWLNEQFF
NA	NA	TRBV7-2	TRBJ2-1	TGTGCCAGCAGCTTAGACGGGGGAGGCTCCTACAATGAGCAGTTCTTC	CASSLDGGGSYNEQFF
NA	NA	TRBV3-1	TRBJ2-2	TGTGCCAGCAGCCGGATCGCGGGGACCAACACCGGGGAGCTGTTTTTT	CASSRIAGTNTGELFF
TRBD1	NA	TRBV10-3	TRBJ1-5	TGTGCCATCAGTAGACAGGGGAGTAATCAGCCCCAGCATTTT	CAISRQGSNQPQHF
NA	few	TRBV10-1	TRBJ2-7	TGCGCCAGCAGTGGCGGGAACTCCTACGAGCAGTACTTC	CASSGGNSYEQYF
NA	NA	TRBV19	TRBJ1-2	TGTGCCAGTAGTATCTATGATGCGGGGGTAGACTATGGCTACACCTTC	CASSIYDAGVDYGYTF
NA	NA	TRBV18	TRBJ1-2	TGTGCCAGCTCACCCTATGCAGGGCCCGGAGGCTACACCTTC	CASSPYAGPGGYTF
NA	NA	TRBV21-1	TRBJ1-4	TGTGCCAGCAGCAAATGCCAGGTTAATGAAAAACTGTTTTTT	CASSKCQVNEKLFF
NA	few	TRBV20-1	TRBJ2-2	TGCAGTGCTAGAGGCCCCGGGGCTCGGGAGCTGTTTTTT	CSARGPGARELFF
NA	NA	TRBV2	TRBJ1-5	TGTGCCAGCAGCGCGGACGGGATTAGCAATCAGCCCCAGCATTTT	CASSADGISNQPQHF
TRBD2	few	TRBV20-1	TRBJ2-3	TGCAGTGCTAGATCTAGCGGGAGGGCCGGCACAGATACGCAGTATTTT	CSARSSGRAGTDTQYF